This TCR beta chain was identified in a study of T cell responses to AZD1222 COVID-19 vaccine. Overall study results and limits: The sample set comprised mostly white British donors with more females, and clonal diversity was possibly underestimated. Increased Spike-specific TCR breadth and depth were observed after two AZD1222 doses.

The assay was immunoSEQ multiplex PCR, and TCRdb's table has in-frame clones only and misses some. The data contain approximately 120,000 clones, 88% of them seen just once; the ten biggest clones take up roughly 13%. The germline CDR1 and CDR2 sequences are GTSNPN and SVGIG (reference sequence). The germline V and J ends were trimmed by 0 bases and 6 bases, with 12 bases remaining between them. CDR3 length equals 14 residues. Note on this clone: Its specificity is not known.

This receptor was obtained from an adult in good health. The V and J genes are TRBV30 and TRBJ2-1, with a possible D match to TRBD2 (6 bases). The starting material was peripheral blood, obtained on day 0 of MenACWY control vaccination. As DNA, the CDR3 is TGTGCCTGGAGTGTAGTAGGTAGCGGCAATGAGCAGTTCTTC. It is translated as CAWSVVGSGNEQFF. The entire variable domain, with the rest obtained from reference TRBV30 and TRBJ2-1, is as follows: SQTIHQWPATLVQPVGSPLSLECTVEGTSNPNLYWYRQAAGRGLQLLFYSVGIGQISSEVPQNLSASRPQDRQFILSSKKLLLSDSGFYLCAWSVVGSGNEQFFGPGTRLTVL.